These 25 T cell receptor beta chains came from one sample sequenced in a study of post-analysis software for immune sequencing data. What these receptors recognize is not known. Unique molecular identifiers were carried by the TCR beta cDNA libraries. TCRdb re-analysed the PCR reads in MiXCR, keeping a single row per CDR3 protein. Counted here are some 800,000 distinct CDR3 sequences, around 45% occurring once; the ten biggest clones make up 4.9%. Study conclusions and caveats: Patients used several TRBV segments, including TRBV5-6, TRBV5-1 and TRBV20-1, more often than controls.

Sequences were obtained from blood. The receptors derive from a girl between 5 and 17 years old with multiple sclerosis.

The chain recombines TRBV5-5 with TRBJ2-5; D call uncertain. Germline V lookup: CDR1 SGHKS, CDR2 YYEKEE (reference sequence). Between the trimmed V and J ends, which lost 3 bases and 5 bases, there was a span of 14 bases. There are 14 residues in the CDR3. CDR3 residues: CASSSGGAWETQYF. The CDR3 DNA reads TGTGCCAGCAGCTCGGGCGGCGCTTGGGAGACCCAGTACTTC.

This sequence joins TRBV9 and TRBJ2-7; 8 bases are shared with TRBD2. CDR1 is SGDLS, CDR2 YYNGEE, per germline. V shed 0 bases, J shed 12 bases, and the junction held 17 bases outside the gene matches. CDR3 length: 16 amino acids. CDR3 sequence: CASSVESGSKQETRYF. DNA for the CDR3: TGTGCCAGCAGCGTAGAGAGCGGGAGTAAGCAAGAGACCCGGTACTTC. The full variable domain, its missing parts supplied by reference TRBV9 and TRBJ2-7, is DSGVTQTPKHLITATGQRVTLRCSPRSGDLSVYWYQQSLDQGLQFLIQYYNGEERAKGNILERFSAQQFPDLHSELNLSSLELGDSALYFCASSVESGSKQETRYFGPGTRLTVT.

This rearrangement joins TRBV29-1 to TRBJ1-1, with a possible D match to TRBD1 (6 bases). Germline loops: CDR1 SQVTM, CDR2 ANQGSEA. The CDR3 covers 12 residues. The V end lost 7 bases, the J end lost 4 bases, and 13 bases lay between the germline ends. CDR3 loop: CSGSTGTTEAFF. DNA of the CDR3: TGCAGCGGCTCAACAGGGACCACTGAAGCTTTCTTT.

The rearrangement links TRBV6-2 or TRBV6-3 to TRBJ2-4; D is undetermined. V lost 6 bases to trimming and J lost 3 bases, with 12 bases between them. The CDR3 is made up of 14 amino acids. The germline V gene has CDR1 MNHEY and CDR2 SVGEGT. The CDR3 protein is CASRDPLGKNIQYF. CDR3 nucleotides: TGTGCCAGCAGGGACCCTTTGGGCAAAAACATTCAGTACTTC.

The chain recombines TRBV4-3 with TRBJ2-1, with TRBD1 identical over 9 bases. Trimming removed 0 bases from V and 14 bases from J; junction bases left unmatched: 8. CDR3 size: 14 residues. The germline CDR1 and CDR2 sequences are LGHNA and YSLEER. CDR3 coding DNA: TGCGCCAGCAGCCAAGAACTCTCGGGGACAGGGAAGTTCTTC. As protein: CASSQELSGTGKFF.

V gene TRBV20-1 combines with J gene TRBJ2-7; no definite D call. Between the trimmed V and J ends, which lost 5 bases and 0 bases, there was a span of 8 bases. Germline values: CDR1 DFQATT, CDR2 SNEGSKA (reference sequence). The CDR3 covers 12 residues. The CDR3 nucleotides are TGCAGTGCTCTCCCGGCCTCCTACGAGCAGTACTTC. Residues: CSALPASYEQYF.

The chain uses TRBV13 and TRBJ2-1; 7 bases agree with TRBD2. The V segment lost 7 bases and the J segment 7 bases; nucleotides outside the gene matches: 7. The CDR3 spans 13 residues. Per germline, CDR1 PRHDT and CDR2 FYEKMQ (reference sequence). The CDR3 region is CASTHRSGNEQFF. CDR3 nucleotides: TGTGCCAGCACCCATCGTAGCGGGAATGAGCAGTTCTTC. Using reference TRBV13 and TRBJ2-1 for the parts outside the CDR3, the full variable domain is AAGVIQSPRHLIKEKRETATLKCYPIPRHDTVYWYQQGPGQDPQFLISFYEKMQSDKGSIPDRFSAQQFSDYHSELNMSSLELGDSALYFCASTHRSGNEQFFGPGTRLTVL.

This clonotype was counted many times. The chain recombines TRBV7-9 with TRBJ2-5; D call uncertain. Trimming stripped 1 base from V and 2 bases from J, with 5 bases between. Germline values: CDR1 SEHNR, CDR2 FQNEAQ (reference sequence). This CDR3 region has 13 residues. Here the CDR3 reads CASSLGQQETQYF. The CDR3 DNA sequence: TGTGCCAGCAGCTTAGGACAACAAGAGACCCAGTACTTC.

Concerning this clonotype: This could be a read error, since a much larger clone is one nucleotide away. CDR3 protein: CAISESLKAPEQYF. The CDR3 DNA reads TGTGCCATCAGTGAGTCGTTGAAGGCCCCCGAGCAGTACTTC. The genes are TRBV10-3 and TRBJ2-7; D is unresolved. Germline V gives CDR1 ENHRY, CDR2 SYGVKD. V was shortened by 0 bases and J by 6 bases, with 12 bases between the two germline ends. This CDR3 is 14 amino acids long.

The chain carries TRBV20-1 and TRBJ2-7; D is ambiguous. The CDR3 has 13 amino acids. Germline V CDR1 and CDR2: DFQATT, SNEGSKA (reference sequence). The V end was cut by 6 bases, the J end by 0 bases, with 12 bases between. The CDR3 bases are TGCAGTGCGATGAAAACCGACTCCTACGAGCAGTACTTC. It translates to CSAMKTDSYEQYF.

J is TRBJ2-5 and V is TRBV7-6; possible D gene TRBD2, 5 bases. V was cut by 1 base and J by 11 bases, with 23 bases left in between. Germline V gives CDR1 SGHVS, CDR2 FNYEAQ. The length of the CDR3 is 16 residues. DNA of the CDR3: TGTGCCAGCAGCTTAGGCCCCTTACTAGAGCAGGAGGAGCAGTACTTC. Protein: CASSLGPLLEQEEQYF. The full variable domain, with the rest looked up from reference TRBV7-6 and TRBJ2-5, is GAGVSQSPRYKVTKRGQDVALRCDPISGHVSLYWYRQALGQGPEFLTYFNYEAQQDKSGLPNDRFSAERPEGSISTLTIQRTEQRDSAMYRCASSLGPLLEQEEQYFGPGTRLLVL.

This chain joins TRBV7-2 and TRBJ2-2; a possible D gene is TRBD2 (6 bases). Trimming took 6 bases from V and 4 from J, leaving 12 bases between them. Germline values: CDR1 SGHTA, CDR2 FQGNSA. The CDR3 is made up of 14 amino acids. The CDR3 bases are TGTGCCAGCAGGCCTGGAGCGGGCACCGGGGAGCTGTTTTTT. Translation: CASRPGAGTGELFF.

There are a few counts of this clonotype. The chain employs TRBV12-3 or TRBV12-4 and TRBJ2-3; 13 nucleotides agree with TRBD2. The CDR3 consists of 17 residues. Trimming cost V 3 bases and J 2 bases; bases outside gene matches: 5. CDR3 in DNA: TGTGCCAGCAGTTTGCGGGGACTAGCGGGACCCACAGATACGCAGTATTTT. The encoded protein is CASSLRGLAGPTDTQYF.

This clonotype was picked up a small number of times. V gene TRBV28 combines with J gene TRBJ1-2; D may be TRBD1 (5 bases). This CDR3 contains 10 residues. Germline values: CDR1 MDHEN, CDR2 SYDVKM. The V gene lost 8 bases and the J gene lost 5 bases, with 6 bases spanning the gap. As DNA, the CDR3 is TGTGCCAGCTCAGGGTATGGCTACACCTTC. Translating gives CASSGYGYTF.

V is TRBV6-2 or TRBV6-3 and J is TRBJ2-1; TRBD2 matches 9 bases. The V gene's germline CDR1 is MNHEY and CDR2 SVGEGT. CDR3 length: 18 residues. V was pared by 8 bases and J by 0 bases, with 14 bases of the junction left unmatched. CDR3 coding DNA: TGTGCCAGCCCACCAGGCGGGAGGGCTTTAGGCTCCTACAATGAGCAGTTCTTC. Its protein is CASPPGGRALGSYNEQFF.

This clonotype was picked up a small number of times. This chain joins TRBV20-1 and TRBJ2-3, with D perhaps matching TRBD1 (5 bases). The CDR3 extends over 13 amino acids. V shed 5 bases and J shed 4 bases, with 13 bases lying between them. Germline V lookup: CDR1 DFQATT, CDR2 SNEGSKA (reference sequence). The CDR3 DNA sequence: TGCAGTGCTTCGCAGGGATTCGCAGATACGCAGTATTTT. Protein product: CSASQGFADTQYF.

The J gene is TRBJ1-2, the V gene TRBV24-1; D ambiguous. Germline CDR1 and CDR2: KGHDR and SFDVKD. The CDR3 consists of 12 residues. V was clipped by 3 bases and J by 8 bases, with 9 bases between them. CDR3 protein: CATSDGVRGYTF. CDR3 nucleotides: TGTGCCACCAGTGATGGCGTAAGGGGCTACACCTTC.

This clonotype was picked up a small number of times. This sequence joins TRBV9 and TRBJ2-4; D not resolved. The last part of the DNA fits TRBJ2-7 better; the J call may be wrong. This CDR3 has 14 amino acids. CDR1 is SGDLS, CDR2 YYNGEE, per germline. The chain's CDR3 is CASSVGVDPYEQYF. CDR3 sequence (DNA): TGTGCCAGCAGCGTAGGCGTCGATCCTTACGAGCAGTACTTC.

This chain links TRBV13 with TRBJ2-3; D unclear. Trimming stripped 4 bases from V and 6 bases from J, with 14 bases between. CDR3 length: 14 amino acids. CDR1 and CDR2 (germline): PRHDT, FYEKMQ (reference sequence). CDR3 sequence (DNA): TGTGCCAGCAGCTACCGATGGGTTATGGATACGCAGTATTTT. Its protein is CASSYRWVMDTQYF.

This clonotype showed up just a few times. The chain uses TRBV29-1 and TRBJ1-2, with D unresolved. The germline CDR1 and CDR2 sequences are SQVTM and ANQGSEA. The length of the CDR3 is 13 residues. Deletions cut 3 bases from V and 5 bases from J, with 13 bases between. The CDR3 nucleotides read TGCAGCGTTGACCCTAGGGAAGGGTATGGCTACACCTTC. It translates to CSVDPREGYGYTF.

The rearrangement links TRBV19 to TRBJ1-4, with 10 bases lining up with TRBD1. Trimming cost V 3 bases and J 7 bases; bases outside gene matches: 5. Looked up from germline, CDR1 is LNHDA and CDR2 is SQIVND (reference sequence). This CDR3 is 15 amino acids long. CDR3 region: CASSIGGTGVEKLFF. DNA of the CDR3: TGTGCCAGTAGTATCGGTGGGACAGGGGTTGAAAAACTGTTTTTT.

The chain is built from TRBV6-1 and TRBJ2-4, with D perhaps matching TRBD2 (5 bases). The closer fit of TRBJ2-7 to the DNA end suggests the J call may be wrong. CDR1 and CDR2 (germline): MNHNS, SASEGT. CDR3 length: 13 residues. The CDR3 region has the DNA TGTGCCAGCGCCGCGCGGAGGTCCTACGAGCAGTACTTC. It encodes CASAARRSYEQYF.

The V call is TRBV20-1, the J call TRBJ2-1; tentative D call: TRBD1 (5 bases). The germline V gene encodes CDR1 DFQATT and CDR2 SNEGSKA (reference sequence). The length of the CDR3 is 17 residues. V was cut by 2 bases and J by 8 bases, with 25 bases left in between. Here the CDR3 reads CSARIVSQSVWGDEQFF. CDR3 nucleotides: TGCAGTGCTAGAATAGTCTCGCAATCGGTTTGGGGCGATGAGCAGTTCTTC.

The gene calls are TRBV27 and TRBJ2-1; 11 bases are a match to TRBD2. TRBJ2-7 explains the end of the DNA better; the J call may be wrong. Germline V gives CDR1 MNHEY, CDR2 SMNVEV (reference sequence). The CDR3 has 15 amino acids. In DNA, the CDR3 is TGTGCCAGCAGGGCGGGACTAGCGGATTACAATGAGCAGTACTTC. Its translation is CASRAGLADYNEQYF.

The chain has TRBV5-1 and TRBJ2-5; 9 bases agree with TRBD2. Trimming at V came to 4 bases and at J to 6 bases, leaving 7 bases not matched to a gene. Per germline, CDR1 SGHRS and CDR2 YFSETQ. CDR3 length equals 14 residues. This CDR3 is CASSLGTSPQTQYF. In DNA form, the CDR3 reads TGCGCCAGCAGCCTAGGGACTAGCCCACAGACCCAGTACTTC.